This T cell receptor beta chain appears in the sequencing data of a study of cytomegalovirus exposure and HLA in healthy donors. As for the study in general: An earlier analysis identified 120 million or so unique TCR beta sequences in about 200 million T cells. Study conclusions and caveats: While the bulk of TCR sequences proved rare, some public TCRs turned up in many donors. After further analysis at a later stage, 16,951 TCR beta sequences were associated with HLA alleles at 0.05 false discovery rate.

Comment on this clone: Its target is not known.

V shed 6 bases and J shed 2 bases, with 12 bases lying between them. The CDR3 runs to 14 residues. Germline lookup yields CDR1 MNHNY and CDR2 SVGAGI (reference sequence). The PCR had 60 Vbeta and 13 Jbeta primers. Repertoires were generated with immunoSEQ multiplex PCR, while TCRdb's copy carries only in-frame clones and drops some. Among some 190,000 clones, 80% were seen once, and the ten largest hold 1.5% to 2%. V and J are TRBV6-6 and TRBJ2-3; no definite D call. The receptor was derived from a woman younger than 45 in good health and CMV-seronegative. The sample consisted of PBMCs. In DNA, the CDR3 is TGTGCCAGCAGACAAATCCAGGACACAGATACGCAGTATTTT. Protein sequence: CASRQIQDTDTQYF.